These T cell receptor beta chains were read from a single sample in a study of T cell responses to AZD1222 COVID-19 vaccine. Assay: immunoSEQ multiplex PCR; the TCRdb copy retains only in-frame clones and omits some. The table includes about 130,000 clones, 75% to 90% detected once. The sample was peripheral blood, taken on day 0 of AZD1222 vaccination. All receptors come from an adult in good health. CDR3s include the opening cysteine and the closing phenylalanine or tryptophan. D genes are given only for firm matches. Not all rows give a size; the values are once, few, many and, for expanded clones, a class.

J,size,V,D,DNA,CDR3
TRBJ2-7,few,TRBV7-9,.,TGTGCCAGCAGCCCCTTAGGGACCGAAGCCTACGAGCAGTACTTC,CASSPLGTEAYEQYF
TRBJ2-5,.,TRBV6-5,TRBD1,TGTGCCAGCAGCCCGACAGGGTCTCAAGAGACCCAGTACTTC,CASSPTGSQETQYF
TRBJ1-1,.,TRBV10-3,.,TGTGCCACCGGCGGGCAGGGATTGAACACTGAAGCTTTCTTT,CATGGQGLNTEAFF
TRBJ1-1,.,TRBV7-9,TRBD1,TGTGCCAGCAGCTTAGGTACAGGGGGACCGAACACTGAAGCTTTCTTT,CASSLGTGGPNTEAFF
TRBJ1-1,.,TRBV19,.,TGTGCCAGTAGCGTCGGGGCCCGGGCCACTGAAGCTTTCTTT,CASSVGARATEAFF
TRBJ1-2,.,TRBV6-5,.,TGTGCCAGCAACCGGAATCAGAATGGCTACACCTTC,CASNRNQNGYTF
TRBJ1-2,.,TRBV10-3,.,TGTGCCATCACCGGGGACGATAACTATGGCTACACCTTC,CAITGDDNYGYTF
TRBJ2-1,.,TRBV24-1,TRBD2,TGTGCCACCAGCTCCGGGGGGGCGTCCTACAATGAGCAGTTCTTC,CATSSGGASYNEQFF
TRBJ1-1,.,TRBV6-6,.,TGTGCCAGCAGTTATGGAGATGGCAATGGGGGAGCTTTCTTT,CASSYGDGNGGAFF
TRBJ1-6,.,TRBV6-5,.,TGTGCCAGCACCCGAGGCCTAGGGAATTCACCCCTCCACTTT,CASTRGLGNSPLHF
TRBJ1-1,.,TRBV7-8,.,TGTGCCAGCAGCTTTGGGGGATCGGGCACTGAAGCTTTCTTT,CASSFGGSGTEAFF
TRBJ2-2,.,TRBV3-1/TRBV3-2,TRBD2,TGTGCCAGCAGCCATCCCGGACTAGCGGGGGAAACCGGGGAGCTGTTTTTT,CASSHPGLAGETGELFF
TRBJ1-2,.,TRBV25-1,.,TGTGCCAGCAGTGAATTTTACAGGAACGGCTACACCTTC,CASSEFYRNGYTF
TRBJ1-5,.,TRBV7-2,TRBD1,TGTGCCAGCAGTCTGGACAGGGATCAGCCCCAGCATTTT,CASSLDRDQPQHF
TRBJ2-3,.,TRBV5-1,.,TGCGCCAGCAGCTTGGACGGGAAGGATACGCAGTATTTT,CASSLDGKDTQYF
TRBJ1-6,.,TRBV14,.,TGTGCCAGCAGCCTTGATGACGGACCTAATTCACCCCTCCACTTT,CASSLDDGPNSPLHF
TRBJ2-3,.,TRBV4-1,TRBD2,TGCGCCAGCAGCCAAGAACTAGCGGGGGATGTCACAGATACGCAGTATTTT,CASSQELAGDVTDTQYF
TRBJ2-3,.,TRBV7-9,.,TGTGCCAGCAGCTTGGGACGGCAAGGTACGCAGTATTTT,CASSLGRQGTQYF
TRBJ2-7,.,TRBV7-8,TRBD1,TGTGCCAGCAGCTCCCTTGGACAGGCCTCCGGCGAGCAGTACTTC,CASSSLGQASGEQYF
TRBJ1-5,.,TRBV7-8,.,TGTGCCAGCAGCTTAGCCGGCGGGGGGAATCAGCCCCAGCATTTT,CASSLAGGGNQPQHF
TRBJ1-5,.,TRBV19,TRBD1,TGTGCCAGCCTGGACAGGGGGTCGTATAGCAATCAGCCCCAGCATTTT,CASLDRGSYSNQPQHF
TRBJ2-2,.,TRBV9,TRBD1,TGTGCCAGCAGCGTAGCTAAGGGTGCGACAGGGGGTTTGACCGGGGAGCTGTTTTTT,CASSVAKGATGGLTGELFF
TRBJ2-7,.,TRBV30,.,TGTGCCTGGAGTGTACGGTATCGCCCGCTAGACGAGCAGTACTTC,CAWSVRYRPLDEQYF
TRBJ2-1,.,TRBV5-1,TRBD2,TGCGCCAGCAGCCGGGGACTAGCGGGAGGGCCTGGAAATGAGCAGTTCTTC,CASSRGLAGGPGNEQFF
TRBJ2-5,.,TRBV5-1,.,TGCGCCAGCAGCTTGGCCGTGGGGGCAGAAGAGACCCAGTACTTC,CASSLAVGAEETQYF
TRBJ1-5,.,TRBV9,.,TGTGCCAGCAGCGCCCCCGGGAGCAATCAGCCCCAGCATTTT,CASSAPGSNQPQHF
TRBJ1-2,.,TRBV2,TRBD1,TGTGCCAGCAGCGGAGACAGGGAAGAGGGCTACACCTTC,CASSGDREEGYTF
TRBJ1-2,.,TRBV5-1,.,TGCGCCAGCAGCCTATCCGAGACACCTAACTATGGCTACACCTTC,CASSLSETPNYGYTF
TRBJ2-7,.,TRBV5-4,.,TGTGCCAGCAGCTTCACGAGCTCCTACGAGCAGTACTTC,CASSFTSSYEQYF
TRBJ1-5,.,TRBV5-4,TRBD1,TGTGCCAGCAGCTTGCAGGGGGTTAGTAATCAGCCCCAGCATTTT,CASSLQGVSNQPQHF
TRBJ2-3,.,TRBV10-3,TRBD2,TGTGCCATCAGTCCTAGCGGAGGCACAGATACGCAGTATTTT,CAISPSGGTDTQYF
TRBJ2-1,.,TRBV7-8,.,TGTGCCAGCAGCTTAGCTGGCCTAGCGAACTACAATGAGCAGTTCTTC,CASSLAGLANYNEQFF
TRBJ2-1,.,TRBV7-2,TRBD2,TGTGCCAGCAGCCGGGGACTAGCGGGTAACAATGAGCAGTTCTTC,CASSRGLAGNNEQFF
TRBJ2-5,.,TRBV6-5,TRBD2,TGTGCCAGCAGTTTGGCCGGGACTAGCATCCGAGAGACCCAGTACTTC,CASSLAGTSIRETQYF
TRBJ2-5,.,TRBV28,.,TGTGCCAGCAGCGGGTGGGGAGGATCCAAGATTACCCAGTACTTC,CASSGWGGSKITQYF
TRBJ2-2,.,TRBV7-9,TRBD2,TGTGCCAGCAGCTCAGGACTAGCGGGGGGGCCTGGCGGGGAGCTGTTTTTT,CASSSGLAGGPGGELFF
TRBJ2-1,.,TRBV3-1/TRBV3-2,TRBD2,TGTGCCAGCAGTCAAAGGGGGGGAGTAGCGGGGAATGAGCAGTTCTTC,CASSQRGGVAGNEQFF
TRBJ1-1,.,TRBV29-1,.,TGCAGCGTTGAAGATCTCATTGGGGACACTGAAGCTTTCTTT,CSVEDLIGDTEAFF
TRBJ2-7,.,TRBV2,.,TGTGCCAGCACCCCGTGGGATTACGAGCAGTACTTC,CASTPWDYEQYF
TRBJ1-1,.,TRBV10-1,.,TGCGCCAGCAGTGAGTCCGGCAAGAACACTGAAGCTTTCTTT,CASSESGKNTEAFF
TRBJ1-2,.,TRBV5-1,TRBD1,TGCGCCAGCAGCTTGGGGACAGGGAGGGTTAACTATGGCTACACCTTC,CASSLGTGRVNYGYTF
TRBJ2-1,.,TRBV6-5,TRBD2,TGTGCCAGCAGTTACTCCAGCGGGAGTAACAATGAGCAGTTCTTC,CASSYSSGSNNEQFF